A selection of T cell receptor beta chains follows, all from one sample in a study of cytotoxic CD8 clonotypes in ibrutinib-treated CLL. The protocol was immunoSEQ multiplex PCR, while the TCRdb copy is restricted to in-frame clones and leaves out a portion. The sample has fewer than 400,000 clones; about 61% are singletons. Sequencing was performed on PBMCs, taken after 36 months of ibrutinib treatment. The receptors here all came from a human donor with chronic lymphocytic leukemia. CDR3s include the opening cysteine and the closing phenylalanine or tryptophan. D genes are given only for firm matches. Rows may omit the clone size; those that give it use once, few, many or a size class.

>NA|14|TRBD1|TRBV9|TRBJ2-1
TGTGCCAGCAGCGCCGGACAGGTCTGGAATGAGCAGTTCTTC
CASSAGQVWNEQFF
>NA|16|TRBD2|TRBV15|TRBJ2-7
TGTGCCACCAGCAAATCACGCCGGGGGGGGACCTACGAGCAGTACTTC
CATSKSRRGGTYEQYF
>few|13|NA|TRBV12-5|TRBJ1-1
TGTGCTAGTGGTTTGGCCCAGGGGACTGAAGCTTTCTTT
CASGLAQGTEAFF
>NA|15|TRBD2|TRBV4-1|TRBJ2-3
TGCGCCAGCAGCTGGCGACTAGCTAGCACAGATACGCAGTATTTT
CASSWRLASTDTQYF
>NA|18|NA|TRBV19|TRBJ1-6
TGTGCCAGTAGTATAAGAGGCACGGCTAGTTCCTATAATTCACCCCTCCACTTT
CASSIRGTASSYNSPLHF
>NA|14|TRBD2|TRBV6-5|TRBJ2-7
TGTGCCAGCAGTCGCGGACTAGCGGCCCTGGAGCAGTACTTC
CASSRGLAALEQYF
>NA|12|NA|TRBV5-6|TRBJ2-1
TGTGCCAGCAGCTTTTACCGGGACTCCGAGTTCTTC
CASSFYRDSEFF
>NA|16|NA|TRBV15|TRBJ2-3
TGTGCCACCAGCAGAGCCGCGGGGGCCGGCACAGATACGCAGTATTTT
CATSRAAGAGTDTQYF
>few|13|NA|TRBV6-5|TRBJ2-5
TGTGCCAGCAGTTTCAACAGGGCAGAGACCCAGTACTTC
CASSFNRAETQYF
>NA|15|TRBD2|TRBV9|TRBJ2-7
TGTGCCAGCAGCGTAGGGGGCGGGAGTACCTACGAGCAGTACTTC
CASSVGGGSTYEQYF
>NA|16|TRBD2|TRBV4-1|TRBJ2-5
TGCGCCAGCAGCCGAATTAGCGGGGCCCCTGGGGAGACCCAGTACTTC
CASSRISGAPGETQYF
>NA|13|NA|TRBV29-1|TRBJ2-5
TGCAGCGTTGTAGGTGTTTTCGGAGAGACCCAGTACTTC
CSVVGVFGETQYF
>NA|14|TRBD1|TRBV9|TRBJ1-1
TGTGCCAGCAGCAACCGGGACAGGGGGCCAGGCGCTTTCTTT
CASSNRDRGPGAFF
>NA|14|NA|TRBV6-6|TRBJ1-5
TGTGCCAGCCATGCGGCAGGCCTAAATCAGCCCCAGCATTTT
CASHAAGLNQPQHF
>NA|16|TRBD1|TRBV4-2|TRBJ2-2
TGTGCCAGCAGCCACCTACAGGGGGATCGGGCCGGGGAGCTGTTTTTT
CASSHLQGDRAGELFF